This T cell receptor beta chain was captured by sequencing in a study of cytomegalovirus exposure and HLA in healthy donors. Study-wide results and limits: Accounts indicate the classifier identified cytomegalovirus status with strong specificity and sensitivity.

This CDR3 has 16 amino acids. The ends lost 3 bases at V and 8 bases at J; junction bases unmatched: 18. Germline V lookup: CDR1 GTSNPN, CDR2 SVGIG (reference sequence). Comments on this clone: Antigen unknown.

PCR employed 60 Vbeta and 13 Jbeta primers. Libraries were prepared by immunoSEQ multiplex PCR; TCRdb keeps only in-frame clonotypes and omits some of them. The sample yields around 140,000 clones, about 81% seen once. This chain links TRBV30 with TRBJ1-2; 7 nucleotides line up with TRBD1. Sequenced sample: PBMCs. The sequence derives from a woman in her fifties or sixties in good health and CMV-seropositive. For the CDR3, the DNA is TGTGCCTGGAGAAGGGGGCGTATCACCAAACAGGGGGGCTACACCTTC. It translates to CAWRRGRITKQGGYTF.